The clone carrying this T cell receptor (beta chain) was recorded a few times. A second PCR, run for roughly 6 to 11 cycles, used a sample-barcoded 5' primer plus a J-beta primer mix. TCRdb re-analysed the 5' RACE reads in MiXCR, keeping a single row per CDR3 protein. The sample includes some 1,000,000 distinct CDR3 sequences, roughly a quarter seen only once; the top ten take approximately 0.7%. V gave up 5 bases and J gave up 0 bases, with 10 bases separating them. The CDR3 is 14 amino acids. Germline lookup yields CDR1 SGHVS and CDR2 FQNEAQ. This specimen comes from a study of blood T cells in healthy people across ages. These data also featured in a second study, about T cells of mothers and their children.

This chain connects TRBV7-8 to TRBJ1-1, with a tentative D call TRBD1 (5 bases). This receptor was obtained from a girl aged 2-10 years in good health. What was sequenced was blood. CDR3 residues: CASSRGAMNTEAFF. CDR3 coding DNA: TGTGCCAGCAGCCGAGGGGCTATGAACACTGAAGCTTTCTTT.